The source of this T cell receptor (beta chain) is a study of blood T cells in healthy people across ages. The second PCR ran roughly 7 to 12 cycles with a sample-barcoded 5' primer and J-beta primers. From the 5' RACE reads, TCRdb called clonotypes with MiXCR, one entry per CDR3 protein. Among nearly 1 million distinct CDR3 sequences, about 51% were seen once, and the ten largest hold about a fifth. The CDR3 is 12 amino acids. From germline, CDR1 is MGHRA and CDR2 YSYEKL. Sequencing input: blood. The sequence derives from a woman in her sixties or seventies in good health. The rearrangement joins TRBV4-1 to TRBJ2-4, with D possibly TRBD1 on 5 matching bases. The DNA end lines up better with TRBJ2-7; the J call may be wrong. The CDR3 bases are TGCGCCAGCAGGTCAGGGTTGCACGAGCAGTACTTC. Its translation is CASRSGLHEQYF.